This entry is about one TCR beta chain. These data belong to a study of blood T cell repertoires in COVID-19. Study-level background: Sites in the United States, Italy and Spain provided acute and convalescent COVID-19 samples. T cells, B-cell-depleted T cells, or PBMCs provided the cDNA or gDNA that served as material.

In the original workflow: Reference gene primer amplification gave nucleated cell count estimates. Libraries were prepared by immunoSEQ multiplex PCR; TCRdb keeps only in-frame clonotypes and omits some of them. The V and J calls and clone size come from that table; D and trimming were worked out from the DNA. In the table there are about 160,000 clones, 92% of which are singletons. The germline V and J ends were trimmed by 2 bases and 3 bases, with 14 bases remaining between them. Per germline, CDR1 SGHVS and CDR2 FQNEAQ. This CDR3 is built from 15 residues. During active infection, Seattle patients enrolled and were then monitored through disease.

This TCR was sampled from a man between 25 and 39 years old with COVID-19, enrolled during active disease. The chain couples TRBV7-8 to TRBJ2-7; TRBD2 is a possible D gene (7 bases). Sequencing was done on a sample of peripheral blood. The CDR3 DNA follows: TGTGCCAGCAGCTTAAGGGGGGGGTCCATCTACGAGCAGTACTTC. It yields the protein CASSLRGGSIYEQYF.